These T cell receptor beta chains were read from a single sample in a study of blood T cells in healthy people across ages. TCRdb used MiXCR to reprocess the 5' RACE reads, holding one entry per CDR3 protein. The sample records over a million distinct CDR3 sequences, roughly 45% being singletons. The sequencing input was blood. The source is a woman in her sixties in good health. CDR3s include the opening cysteine and the closing phenylalanine or tryptophan. The order of the fields is V gene, clone size, J gene, D gene, CDR3 DNA, CDR3 protein. The D gene is left open where the match is weak. Clone size is given for some rows only: seen once, a few or many times, or a class if the clone is expanded.

TRBV27	few	TRBJ2-5	-	TGTGCCAGCAGTACCCGGAAAGGGCCTCAAGAGACCCAGTACTTC	CASSTRKGPQETQYF
TRBV4-1	-	TRBJ2-1	TRBD1	TGCGCCAGCAGCCGAGCTGGACAGGGCTCCTACAATGAGCAGTTCTTC	CASSRAGQGSYNEQFF
TRBV6-2/TRBV6-3	few	TRBJ2-7	TRBD1	TGTGCCAGCAGTCGACTGGCCCGGGACAGGGGCGAGCAGTACTTC	CASSRLARDRGEQYF
TRBV3-1	few	TRBJ2-1	-	TGTGCCAGCAGCCAAGAAGAGAGCAATGAGCAGTTCTTC	CASSQEESNEQFF
TRBV20-1	-	TRBJ1-6	-	TGCAGTGCTAGAGAACGCCAGGGAGTCTATAATTCACCCCTCCACTTT	CSARERQGVYNSPLHF
TRBV5-1	few	TRBJ2-1	-	TGCGCCAGCAGCTCAGGGGGGACACAGCAGTTCTTC	CASSSGGTQQFF
TRBV20-1	-	TRBJ1-1	TRBD1	TGCAGTGCTAGAGACCTGACAGGGGGTTCGGGGACTGAAGCTTTCTTT	CSARDLTGGSGTEAFF
TRBV29-1	-	TRBJ1-1	-	TGCAGCGCCTCCACAGCAATGAACACTGAAGCTTTCTTT	CSASTAMNTEAFF
TRBV6-6	many	TRBJ1-6	-	TGTGCCAGCAGTTACCCTCGGGCCCGAGGGGATTCACCCCTCCACTTT	CASSYPRARGDSPLHF
TRBV7-3	-	TRBJ1-6	-	TGTGCCAGCAGCTTAGATACAGCACTTTCACCCCTCCACTTT	CASSLDTALSPLHF
TRBV27	few	TRBJ2-3	-	TGTGCCAGCAGTTTTTTTATAGCCACAGATACGCAGTATTTT	CASSFFIATDTQYF
TRBV20-1	-	TRBJ1-1	-	TGCAGTGCTAGGGGGGGGGTACTAACTGAAGCTTTCTTT	CSARGGVLTEAFF
TRBV7-9	few	TRBJ2-7	TRBD2	TGTGCCAGCAGCAACCTAGCGGGACCCTCCTACGAGCAGTACTTC	CASSNLAGPSYEQYF
TRBV5-1	-	TRBJ2-3	TRBD2	TGCGCCAGCAGCTTGGAGGTGACTAGCGGAGGGAGGACGCAGTATTTT	CASSLEVTSGGRTQYF
TRBV6-6	few	TRBJ2-1	-	TGTGCCATCGCCTCAACTGATTACAATGAGCAGTTCTTC	CAIASTDYNEQFF
TRBV2	-	TRBJ2-1	-	TGTGCCAGCAGTGGGGACGAGAGCTCCTACAATGAGCAGTTCTTC	CASSGDESSYNEQFF
TRBV28	-	TRBJ2-4	-	TGTGCCAGCAGTTTGCCTGACAGATACGTTCAGTACTTC	CASSLPDRYVQYF
TRBV3-1	-	TRBJ2-1	TRBD2	TGTGCCAGCAGCCAAAATACCGGGACTAGCGGCGTACATGAGCAGTTCTTC	CASSQNTGTSGVHEQFF
TRBV4-1	-	TRBJ1-6	-	TGCGCCAGCAGCCAAGAAGCTGCCGCAGGGTATTCACCCCTCCACTTT	CASSQEAAAGYSPLHF
TRBV18	few	TRBJ2-3	-	TGTGCCAGCTCCCTTAAGAGAGGTTCGCGGGCGGGCCTCACAGATACGCAGTATTTT	CASSLKRGSRAGLTDTQYF
TRBV2	-	TRBJ2-3	TRBD2	TGTGCCAGCAGTGGGGGCTGGCGGGAGACCACAGATACGCAGTATTTT	CASSGGWRETTDTQYF
TRBV14	many	TRBJ1-2	-	TGTGCCAGCAGCCAAGTTAGCTTCGGAGGGAGCGGCTACACCTTC	CASSQVSFGGSGYTF
TRBV7-9	few	TRBJ2-1	-	TGTGCCAGCAGCTTACGAAGCACAGCGTCCTACAATGAGCAGTTCTTC	CASSLRSTASYNEQFF